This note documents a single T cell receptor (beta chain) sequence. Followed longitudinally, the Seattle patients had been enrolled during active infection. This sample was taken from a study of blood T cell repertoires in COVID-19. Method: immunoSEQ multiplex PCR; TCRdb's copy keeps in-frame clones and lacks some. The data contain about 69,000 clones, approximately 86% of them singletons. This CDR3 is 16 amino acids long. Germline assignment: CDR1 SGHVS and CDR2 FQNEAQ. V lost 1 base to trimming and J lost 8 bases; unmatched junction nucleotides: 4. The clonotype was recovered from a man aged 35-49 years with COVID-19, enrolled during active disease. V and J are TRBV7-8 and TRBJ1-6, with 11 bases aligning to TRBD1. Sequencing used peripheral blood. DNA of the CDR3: TGTGCCAGCAGCTTAGGGACAGGGGGCGAGGATTCACCCCTCCACTTT. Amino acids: CASSLGTGGEDSPLHF.